These 6 T cell receptor beta chains were sequenced from one sample in a study of shared clonotypes between healthy human individuals. Only in-frame clones appear in the TCRdb table, and some are missing; sequencing was by immunoSEQ multiplex PCR. The table has 2 million to 2.5 million clones, approximately 95% seen once; the top ten hold 0.39%. The sequenced sample was naive CD4+ T cells from PBMCs. Subset in this sample: CD45RA+ positively selected. These receptors all come from a man younger than 35 in good health. Some clones in this sample may be carry-over from other donors' samples.

J is TRBJ2-3 and V is TRBV9, with D possibly matching TRBD2 (5 bases). V was shortened by 2 bases and J by 0 bases, with 19 bases between the two germline ends. The germline V gene encodes CDR1 SGDLS and CDR2 YYNGEE. The CDR3 extends over 18 amino acids. CDR3 sequence: CASSVGSLAGGSTDTQYF. In DNA form, the CDR3 reads TGTGCCAGCAGCGTTGGGAGCCTGGCGGGCGGGAGCACAGATACGCAGTATTTT. Full variable domain (remainder filled in from reference TRBV9 and TRBJ2-3): DSGVTQTPKHLITATGQRVTLRCSPRSGDLSVYWYQQSLDQGLQFLIQYYNGEERAKGNILERFSAQQFPDLHSELNLSSLELGDSALYFCASSVGSLAGGSTDTQYFGPGTRLTVL.

The chain couples TRBV5-6 to TRBJ1-6; possible D gene TRBD1, 5 bases. Germline CDR1 reads SGHDT; CDR2 reads YYEEEE. The CDR3 spans 12 residues. V dropped 5 bases and J dropped 11 bases, with 11 bases sitting between them. The CDR3 protein is CASRRGQAPLHF. CDR3 DNA: TGTGCCAGCAGAAGGGGCCAAGCACCCCTCCACTTT.

The chain couples TRBV6-6 to TRBJ1-3; no firm D call. Germline V gene data show CDR1 as MNHNY and CDR2 as SVGAGI (reference sequence). V was pared by 8 bases and J by 1 base, with 9 bases between. The CDR3 is made up of 13 amino acids. The CDR3 here is CASGLHSGNTIYF. Here the CDR3 DNA reads TGTGCCAGCGGGCTCCATTCTGGAAACACCATATATTTT.

The rearrangement joins TRBV7-9 to TRBJ2-1; 8 bases line up with TRBD2. CDR1 is SEHNR, CDR2 FQNEAQ, per germline (reference sequence). The junction had 20 bases not matched to a gene; V was cut back by 1 base and J by 12 bases. The CDR3 has 18 amino acids. CDR3 amino acids: CASSLGFLGAAGGGGQFF. The CDR3, as DNA: TGTGCCAGCAGCTTAGGTTTTCTGGGTGCCGCGGGAGGTGGCGGGCAGTTCTTC.

The CDR3 DNA reads as TGTGCCAGCAGCCTAAAGCCTCCTTTCGCGGGCTCCTTCTACAATGAGCAGTTCTTC. Translating it yields CASSLKPPFAGSFYNEQFF. The chain couples TRBV21-1 to TRBJ2-1; the table's TRBD2 call for D was not verified on the DNA. TRBV21-1 is annotated as a pseudogene. The CDR3 consists of 19 residues.

The chain links TRBV28 to TRBJ1-5; 9 positions agree with TRBD1. Germline trimming cut 5 bases from V and 5 bases from J; bases unmatched to any gene: 7. The CDR3 is 15 residues long. Looked up from germline, CDR1 is MDHEN and CDR2 is SYDVKM. This CDR3 reads CASSLRTGAYQPQHF. CDR3 nucleotides: TGTGCCAGCAGTCTACGGACAGGGGCTTATCAGCCCCAGCATTTT.